This T cell receptor (beta chain) was obtained from a study of blood T cell repertoires in COVID-19. Study in general: Acute and convalescent COVID-19 samples came from the United States, Italy and Spain.

Using immunoSEQ multiplex PCR, the repertoire was profiled, and TCRdb retains in-frame clones only, with some absent. The profile shows about 200,000 clones, roughly 88% of them singletons. Looked up from germline, CDR1 is SGHNT and CDR2 is YYREEE (reference sequence). The V end lost 0 bases, the J end lost 8 bases, and 14 bases lay between the germline ends. The CDR3 sequence is 15 residues long. This clonotype originated in a man in his forties or fifties with acute or convalescent COVID-19. Sequencing was done on a sample of peripheral blood. The V call is TRBV5-4, the J call TRBJ1-4; D perhaps matches TRBD1 (5 bases). CDR3 nucleotides: TGTGCCAGCAGCTTGGATCGGGGGGTTAAAGAAAAACTGTTTTTT. Encoded protein: CASSLDRGVKEKLFF.